Each of the 31 T cell receptor beta chains below was sequenced from the same sample in a study of T cell responses to AZD1222 COVID-19 vaccine. Some clones are missing from TCRdb's copy, which holds only in-frame ones; the method was immunoSEQ multiplex PCR. Of roughly 160,000 clones listed, 91% are singletons. Sequenced here: peripheral blood, sampled on day 0 of AZD1222 vaccination. Source of these receptors: an adult in good health.

This rearrangement joins TRBV19 to TRBJ1-5; D is ambiguous. The V and J ends lost 7 bases and 1 base respectively, with 14 bases between them. This CDR3 contains 15 residues. Germline assignment: CDR1 LNHDA and CDR2 SQIVND (reference sequence). CDR3: CASTPSGISNQPQHF. In nucleotides, the CDR3 is TGTGCCAGTACCCCCTCTGGGATAAGCAATCAGCCCCAGCATTTT.

V is TRBV9 and J is TRBJ2-7; TRBD2 aligns across 7 bases. V lost 4 bases to trimming and J lost 0 bases; unmatched junction nucleotides: 4. The V gene's germline CDR1 is SGDLS and CDR2 YYNGEE. This CDR3 is 14 amino acids long. CDR3 sequence reads: CASSLAGSSYEQYF. Here the CDR3 DNA reads TGTGCCAGCAGCTTAGCGGGCAGCTCCTACGAGCAGTACTTC.

The chain uses TRBV6-2 or TRBV6-3 and TRBJ2-6, with TRBD2 matching over 12 bases. Germline lookup yields CDR1 MNHEY and CDR2 SVGEGT. This CDR3 is built from 19 residues. V shed 4 bases, J shed 0 bases, and the junction held 7 bases outside the gene matches. CDR3 nucleotide sequence: TGTGCCAGCAGTTCCGAACTAGCGGGAGGTTCCTCTGGGGCCAACGTCCTGACTTTC. It codes for CASSSELAGGSSGANVLTF.

The chain links TRBV4-3 to TRBJ1-6, with a possible D match to TRBD1 (6 bases). Trimming removed 1 base from V and 10 bases from J, with 14 bases in between. CDR1 is LGHNA and CDR2 is YSLEER in the germline V gene. There are 15 residues in the CDR3. The DNA for the CDR3 is TGCGCCAGCAGCCAAGTCGCAGGGGATGGATCACCCCTCCACTTT. It yields the protein CASSQVAGDGSPLHF.

V usage is TRBV6-5 and J usage is TRBJ2-7; 7 bases map to TRBD1. The CDR3 is 13 residues long. CDR1 and CDR2 from the germline V gene are MNHEY and SVGAGI. Trimming cost V 6 bases and J 5 bases; bases outside gene matches: 7. This CDR3 is CASRQGTGNEQYF. The CDR3 DNA follows: TGTGCCAGCAGACAGGGGACGGGGAACGAGCAGTACTTC.

The table lists this clone with a few counts. The chain links TRBV28 to TRBJ1-2; TRBD1 might be the D (6 bases). CDR1 and CDR2 from the germline V gene are MDHEN and SYDVKM. This CDR3 comprises 15 residues. The ends were cut back, 6 bases at V and 7 bases at J, with 21 bases in the middle. CDR3 residues: CASSNEIQGQRGYTF. The CDR3 region has the DNA TGTGCCAGCAGCAACGAGATACAGGGTCAGCGTGGCTACACCTTC.

This chain connects TRBV19 to TRBJ2-1; TRBD1 is a possible D gene (5 bases). In germline, CDR1 is LNHDA, CDR2 SQIVND (reference sequence). The CDR3 spans 13 residues. V shed 6 bases and J shed 5 bases, with 11 bases lying between them. The CDR3, as DNA: TGTGCCAGTAGACGGACACCTAACAATGAGCAGTTCTTC. Translated, it gives CASRRTPNNEQFF.

This clone was detected only once. The J gene is TRBJ1-1, the V gene TRBV7-9; D not certain. Germline assignment: CDR1 SEHNR and CDR2 FQNEAQ (reference sequence). Between the trimmed V and J ends, which lost 7 bases and 4 bases, there was a span of 13 bases. This CDR3 has 13 residues. This chain's CDR3 is CASNLLSGTEAFF. The DNA of the CDR3 is TGTGCCAGCAACCTACTCTCTGGCACTGAAGCTTTCTTT.

This rearrangement joins TRBV19 to TRBJ1-1; D unclear. The CDR3 totals 16 residues. The V end lost 3 bases, the J end lost 2 bases, and 16 bases lay between the germline ends. CDR1 is LNHDA and CDR2 is SQIVND in the germline V gene (reference sequence). The chain's CDR3 is CASSMISIGRNTEAFF. CDR3 bases: TGTGCCAGTAGTATGATTTCCATTGGGAGAAACACTGAAGCTTTCTTT.

The chain carries TRBV4-3 and TRBJ2-7, with 7 bases that match TRBD2. The germline V gene has CDR1 LGHNA and CDR2 YSLEER. The CDR3 contains 17 residues. V dropped 2 bases and J dropped 1; count of bases not matched to a gene: 11. Written as DNA, the CDR3 is TGCGCCAGCAGCCAAAGGGTCATCCTAGCGGAGTCCTACGAGCAGTACTTC. Protein sequence: CASSQRVILAESYEQYF.

The chain links TRBV10-1 to TRBJ2-7; D is perhaps TRBD2 (5 bases). V was shortened by 3 bases and J by 4 bases, with 10 bases between the two germline ends. CDR1 is WNHNN, CDR2 SYGVQD, per germline (reference sequence). The CDR3 length is 13 residues. For the CDR3, the DNA is TGCGCCAGCAGTGACCTAGCCTCATACGAGCAGTACTTC. It yields the protein CASSDLASYEQYF.

The V and J genes are TRBV25-1 and TRBJ2-5; 8 bases are a match to TRBD1. CDR1 is MGHDK, CDR2 SYGVNS, per germline. After removal of 3 bases from V and 5 bases from J, the junction contained 8 bases not matched to a gene. The CDR3 sequence is 15 residues long. The CDR3 is CASSDIHRGEETQYF. The CDR3, as DNA: TGTGCCAGCAGTGATATACACAGGGGGGAGGAGACCCAGTACTTC.

This rearrangement joins TRBV24-1 to TRBJ2-2; D possibly matches TRBD1 or TRBD2 (6 bases each). The germline gives CDR1 KGHDR, CDR2 SFDVKD. Trimming stripped 10 bases from V and 0 bases from J, with 11 bases between. The CDR3 loop spans 14 amino acids. The DNA of the CDR3 is TGTGCCACGGGGGGCGGGTCGAACACCGGGGAGCTGTTTTTT. This translates into CATGGGSNTGELFF.

The rearrangement links TRBV4-3 to TRBJ1-1; no definite D call. The CDR3 length is 16 residues. Trimming took 0 bases from V and 2 from J, leaving 13 bases between them. CDR1 and CDR2 from the germline V gene are LGHNA and YSLEER. The CDR3 protein is CASSQDPLGSNTEAFF. The CDR3 nucleotides are TGCGCCAGCAGCCAAGATCCATTGGGGTCAAACACTGAAGCTTTCTTT.

In the case of this clone: Other DNA sequences in the sample encode the same CDR3. V and J are TRBV19 and TRBJ2-7; 9 nucleotides match TRBD2. In germline, CDR1 is LNHDA, CDR2 SQIVND (reference sequence). J gave up 4 bases and V 3 bases, and 7 bases lay outside the gene matches. The CDR3 runs to 15 residues. The CDR3 DNA reads TGTGCCAGTAGTATCTCGGCGGGAGGGCCTTACGAGCAGTACTTC. It is translated as CASSISAGGPYEQYF.

The chain recombines TRBV5-8 with TRBJ1-5; 7 bases are a match to TRBD1. The CDR3 covers 16 residues. With V trimmed by 4 bases and J by 0 bases, 7 bases remained unmatched. Germline V CDR1 and CDR2: SGHTS, YDEGEE. CDR3 DNA: TGTGCCAGCAGCCCAGGACAGGTATTTAGCAATCAGCCCCAGCATTTT. Translated: CASSPGQVFSNQPQHF.

CDR3 DNA: TGTGCCAGCAGTCTCCTAGGCGGGGCCAACGTCCTGACTTTC. Translating gives CASSLLGGANVLTF. The J gene is TRBJ2-6, the V gene TRBV27; D call uncertain. CDR1 is MNHEY and CDR2 is SMNVEV in the germline V gene (reference sequence). CDR3 length: 14 amino acids. Trimming cost V 5 bases and J 4 bases, with 9 bases left between them.

Here the CDR3 DNA reads TGCGCCAGCAGCCAAGATGTTCCAGGGTCAACTAATGAAAAACTGTTTTTT. Protein: CASSQDVPGSTNEKLFF. This sequence joins TRBV4-1 and TRBJ1-4; weak D call: TRBD1 (5 bases). Germline CDR1 and CDR2: MGHRA and YSYEKL. The V end was cut by 0 bases, the J end by 0 bases, with 11 bases between. The CDR3 runs to 17 residues.

A single count supports this clone. This chain links TRBV3-1 (or the pseudogene TRBV3-2) with TRBJ1-1; D is uncertain. There are 13 residues in the CDR3. From germline, CDR1 is LGHDT and CDR2 YNNKEL (reference sequence). Trimming removed 1 base from V and 6 bases from J, with 9 bases in between. The CDR3 DNA reads as TGTGCCAGCAGCCAAGTGGGTAGGTCTGAAGCTTTCTTT. Its protein product is CASSQVGRSEAFF.

The V gene is TRBV7-9, the J gene TRBJ2-6, with TRBD1 matching 12 bases. Losses at the gene ends were 5 bases for V and 3 bases for J; bases not matched to a gene: 11. Germline CDR1 is SEHNR and CDR2 is FQNEAQ (reference sequence). The CDR3 loop spans 19 amino acids. The DNA for the CDR3 is TGTGCCAGCAGCGTACAAACCGGGACAGGGGGCTTTGGGGCCAACGTCCTGACTTTC. Protein: CASSVQTGTGGFGANVLTF.

The V and J genes are TRBV19 and TRBJ1-4; no reliable D call. The CDR3 consists of 16 residues. V lost 3 bases, J lost 7 bases, and 18 bases lay in between. Germline CDR1 is LNHDA and CDR2 is SQIVND (reference sequence). CDR3 nucleotide sequence: TGTGCCAGTAGTATCTCCGGCAGTCAAGGGAGTGAAAAACTGTTTTTT. As protein: CASSISGSQGSEKLFF.

The chain carries TRBV2 and TRBJ1-5; 12 nucleotides line up with TRBD1. The germline V gene encodes CDR1 SNHLY and CDR2 FYNNEI. CDR3 length equals 17 residues. The ends lost 6 bases at V and 7 bases at J; junction bases unmatched: 13. CDR3 nucleotides: TGTGCCAGCAGGAAGACCAGGGACAGGGGGCTGCGGCAGCCCCAGCATTTT. Translating gives CASRKTRDRGLRQPQHF.

The chain links TRBV29-1 to TRBJ1-4; 8 bases are a match to TRBD1. The V and J ends lost 6 bases and 5 bases, in that order; junction bases with no gene match: 8. CDR3 size: 14 residues. Looked up from germline, CDR1 is SQVTM and CDR2 is ANQGSEA. The CDR3 DNA sequence: TGCAGCGTGGGAACAGGGGGAGGAAATGAAAAACTGTTTTTT. Translating gives CSVGTGGGNEKLFF.

The rearrangement links TRBV7-8 to TRBJ2-3, with a possible D match to TRBD2 (6 bases). The CDR3 is made up of 17 amino acids. The germline gives CDR1 SGHVS, CDR2 FQNEAQ. Trimming took off 1 base at V and 2 bases at J, with 16 bases between the two ends. CDR3 nucleotide sequence: TGTGCCAGCAGCTTAGACTCCCTACCGGGGGACACAGATACGCAGTATTTT. This codes for CASSLDSLPGDTDTQYF. Filled out from reference TRBV7-8 and TRBJ2-3, the complete variable domain reads GAGVSQSPRYKVAKRGQDVALRCDPISGHVSLFWYQQALGQGPEFLTYFQNEAQLDKSGLPSDRFFAERPEGSVSTLKIQRTQQEDSAVYLCASSLDSLPGDTDTQYFGPGTRLTVL.

V gene TRBV11-2 combines with J gene TRBJ2-1; 8 bases align to TRBD1. V dropped 5 bases and J dropped 9; count of bases not matched to a gene: 6. The CDR3 length is 13 residues. In germline, CDR1 is SGHAT, CDR2 FQNNGV. The CDR3 loop reads CASSKTGAGEQFF. CDR3 nucleotide sequence: TGTGCCAGCAGCAAGACAGGGGCGGGTGAGCAGTTCTTC. Variable domain in full (rest from reference TRBV11-2 and TRBJ2-1): EAGVAQSPRYKIIEKRQSVAFWCNPISGHATLYWYQQILGQGPKLLIQFQNNGVVDDSQLPKDRFSAERLKGVDSTLKIQPAKLEDSAVYLCASSKTGAGEQFFGPGTRLTVL.

V gene TRBV7-2 combines with J gene TRBJ1-3; no definite D call. The germline CDR1 and CDR2 sequences are SGHTA and FQGNSA. The CDR3 is made up of 14 amino acids. V lost 1 base and J 7 bases, leaving 11 bases between the germline ends. CDR3 protein: CASSLDSRANTIYF. CDR3 DNA: TGTGCCAGCAGCTTAGACAGTCGAGCCAACACCATATATTTT.

This clone was observed once. The rearrangement uses TRBV19 and TRBJ2-2; possibly TRBD2 for D (6 bases). The CDR3 extends over 15 amino acids. V shed 9 bases and J shed 2 bases, with 16 bases lying between them. From germline, CDR1 is LNHDA and CDR2 SQIVND (reference sequence). The CDR3: CASHTSGTNTGELFF. The DNA for the CDR3 is TGTGCCAGCCACACTTCCGGGACTAACACCGGGGAGCTGTTTTTT.

The V call is TRBV6-5, the J call TRBJ2-7; 8 nucleotides match TRBD2. Germline V gene data show CDR1 as MNHEY and CDR2 as SVGAGI. Trimming removed 6 bases from V and 4 bases from J; junction bases left unmatched: 5. CDR3 size: 13 residues. CDR3 DNA: TGTGCCAGCAGGATGACTAGCGAATACGAGCAGTACTTC. Its protein product is CASRMTSEYEQYF.

V usage is TRBV7-8 and J usage is TRBJ1-4; tentative D call: TRBD1 (6 bases). CDR3 length: 15 residues. Germline assignment: CDR1 SGHVS and CDR2 FQNEAQ. The V end lost 1 base, the J end lost 5 bases, and 11 bases lay between the germline ends. CDR3 nucleotides: TGTGCCAGCAGCTTAGTGCAGGGGAAGAATGAAAAACTGTTTTTT. Translated: CASSLVQGKNEKLFF. The variable domain in full, completed from reference TRBV7-8 and TRBJ1-4, reads GAGVSQSPRYKVAKRGQDVALRCDPISGHVSLFWYQQALGQGPEFLTYFQNEAQLDKSGLPSDRFFAERPEGSVSTLKIQRTQQEDSAVYLCASSLVQGKNEKLFFGSGTQLSVL.

J is TRBJ2-4 and V is TRBV28; 8 nucleotides align to TRBD2. Germline lookup yields CDR1 MDHEN and CDR2 SYDVKM. The CDR3 is made up of 13 amino acids. The J segment lost 7 bases and the V segment lost 7 bases, leaving 6 bases of the junction unmatched. CDR3 in amino acids: CASNRSGGNIQYF. The CDR3 nucleotides are TGTGCCAGCAACAGGTCGGGGGGGAACATTCAGTACTTC.

The rearrangement uses TRBV19 and TRBJ2-2; 8 positions agree with TRBD2. V shed 4 bases and J 5 bases; nucleotides not matched to a gene: 3. The CDR3 runs to 14 residues. Germline loops: CDR1 LNHDA, CDR2 SQIVND (reference sequence). This CDR3 is CASSSGRLTGELFF. The CDR3 nucleotides are TGTGCCAGTAGTAGCGGGAGGTTAACCGGGGAGCTGTTTTTT.